This TCR beta chain was captured by sequencing in a study of identical twins. TCRdb itself ran the 5' RACE reads through MiXCR, one entry per CDR3 protein. Here the sample spans around 480,000 distinct CDR3 sequences, roughly an eighth being singletons. V gave up 5 bases and J gave up 2 bases, with 17 bases separating them. The CDR3 is 16 amino acids. These data were also reused for a study on yellow fever vaccine responses in identical twins.

This chain links TRBV12-3 or TRBV12-4 with TRBJ2-3, with TRBD2 as a possible D gene (5 bases). The sample consisted of CD4+ T cells sorted from blood. The origin of this receptor is a woman under 30 in good health. In DNA form, the CDR3 reads TGTGCCAGCAGTATACAGACGGGAACTACCACAGATACGCAGTATTTT. Translating it yields CASSIQTGTTTDTQYF.